These 14 T cell receptor beta chains share one sample of origin, sequenced in a study of regulatory T cells (dated by TCRdb to the late 2010s). The library was prepared using the immunoSEQ multiplex PCR assay. In the multiplex PCR, 52 forward TRBV primers and 13 reverse TRBJ primers were used, and assay-based and computational corrections were applied for amplification bias. This immuneACCESS table, as held by TCRdb, lists in-frame sequences with V and J called but not all clones. Of the missing ones, under half trace to an unresolved V gene in checked studies; the others have no known cause. This sample comprises 15,000 to 20,000 clones, about 92% of them detected only once. The ten most abundant clones make up 32% of the sample. The specimen sequenced was CD8+ T cells sorted from blood. The receptors were gathered from a young adult with CD3G deficiency.

This rearrangement joins TRBV19 to TRBJ1-1; D call uncertain. Trimming pared 4 bases from V and 5 bases from J, leaving 11 bases between. Per the germline V gene, CDR1 is LNHDA and CDR2 is SQIVND (reference sequence). This CDR3 spans 13 amino acids. CDR3 residues: CASSNQWATEAFF. CDR3 coding DNA: TGTGCCAGTAGTAACCAGTGGGCGACTGAAGCTTTCTTT.

In its sample, this clone was seen a few times. This chain links TRBV7-8 with TRBJ2-3, with a possible D match to TRBD2 (6 bases). CDR1 and CDR2 (germline): SGHVS, FQNEAQ. Trimming shortened V by 5 bases and J by 0 bases, and 18 bases separated the two germline ends. The CDR3 is made up of 17 amino acids. CDR3 in DNA: TGTGCCAGCAGCACCCTTGAGCCCGGGACTAGCACAGATACGCAGTATTTT. It is translated as CASSTLEPGTSTDTQYF.

V gene TRBV7-8 combines with J gene TRBJ2-5, with D hard to call. V was clipped by 4 bases and J by 4 bases, with 4 bases between them. The CDR3 consists of 11 residues. Germline CDR1 SGHVS, CDR2 FQNEAQ. CDR3 nucleotides: TGTGCCAGCAGCTCAAGAGAGACCCAGTACTTC. Its protein is CASSSRETQYF.

The chain links TRBV19 to TRBJ1-4, with D perhaps matching TRBD1 (5 bases). The CDR3 length is 17 residues. Germline V gene lookup returns CDR1 LNHDA and CDR2 SQIVND (reference sequence). V was shortened by 7 bases and J by 2 bases, with 20 bases between the two germline ends. The CDR3, as DNA: TGTGCCAGTAATAAAGGTGGGGGGATTTGGACTAATGAAAAACTGTTTTTT. Protein product: CASNKGGGIWTNEKLFF.

The V call is TRBV15, the J call TRBJ2-7; no definite D call. Germline lookup yields CDR1 LNHNV and CDR2 YYDKDF (reference sequence). Trimming removed 5 bases at V and 3 bases at J, with 5 bases between. CDR3 size: 11 residues. CDR3 residues: CATSDNYEQYF. For the CDR3, the DNA is TGTGCCACCAGCGACAACTACGAGCAGTACTTC.

CDR3 amino acids: CAWSGLNTEAFF. As DNA, the CDR3 is TGTGCCTGGAGTGGGTTGAACACTGAAGCTTTCTTT. V usage is TRBV30 and J usage is TRBJ1-1; D gene unclear. Germline V lookup: CDR1 GTSNPN, CDR2 SVGIG (reference sequence). V gave up 1 base and J gave up 0 bases, with 3 bases separating them. The length of the CDR3 is 12 residues.

The chain recombines TRBV4-1 with TRBJ2-1; D is unresolved. The CDR3 sequence is 15 residues long. Trimming stripped 5 bases from V and 0 bases from J, with 11 bases between. Germline V gene sequence: CDR1 MGHRA, CDR2 YSYEKL. The CDR3 loop is CASSSSSSSYNEQFF. CDR3 nucleotides: TGCGCCAGCAGCTCTTCTTCAAGCTCCTACAATGAGCAGTTCTTC.

This clone appeared once. The chain carries TRBV2 and TRBJ2-5; D not resolved. CDR1 is SNHLY and CDR2 is FYNNEI in the germline V gene. This CDR3 spans 15 amino acids. The V end lost 4 bases, the J end lost 4 bases, and 16 bases lay between the germline ends. CDR3 loop: CASSGPAPMVETQYF. As DNA, the CDR3 is TGTGCCAGCAGTGGGCCAGCGCCTATGGTAGAGACCCAGTACTTC.

CDR3 sequence: CASSLVRENGELFF. As DNA, the CDR3 is TGCGCCAGCAGCTTGGTCCGGGAAAACGGGGAGCTGTTTTTT. The chain links TRBV5-1 to TRBJ2-2; TRBD2 might be the D (5 bases). V lost 0 bases and J lost 7, with 10 bases in between. The CDR3 has 14 residues. Germline V gene sequence: CDR1 SGHRS, CDR2 YFSETQ.

The chain joins TRBV19 to TRBJ1-2; D gene unclear. Germline assignment: CDR1 LNHDA and CDR2 SQIVND (reference sequence). The V gene lost 2 bases and the J gene lost 6 bases, with 4 bases spanning the gap. This CDR3 contains 11 residues. This CDR3 is CASSIWDGYTF. The DNA of the CDR3 is TGTGCCAGTAGTATATGGGATGGCTACACCTTC.

The V gene is TRBV19, the J gene TRBJ1-1, with 7 bases aligning to TRBD1. This CDR3 is 13 amino acids long. The V and J ends lost 7 bases and 1 base, in that order; junction bases with no gene match: 3. Per germline, CDR1 LNHDA and CDR2 SQIVND (reference sequence). The CDR3 DNA is TGTGCCAGTACCCAGGGGGGGAACACTGAAGCTTTCTTT. It is translated as CASTQGGNTEAFF.

The rearrangement uses TRBV6-5 and TRBJ2-1, with a tentative D call TRBD2 (6 bases). Germline assignment: CDR1 MNHEY and CDR2 SVGAGI. This CDR3 has 12 residues. The V and J ends lost 6 bases and 7 bases respectively, with 10 bases between them. The CDR3 protein is CASRGTWNEQFF. The DNA of the CDR3 is TGTGCCAGCAGGGGGACTTGGAATGAGCAGTTCTTC.

The gene calls are TRBV30 and TRBJ1-1; maybe TRBD1 (5 bases). Trimming shortened V by 3 bases and J by 0 bases, and 11 bases separated the two germline ends. The CDR3 has 14 amino acids. Germline values: CDR1 GTSNPN, CDR2 SVGIG (reference sequence). This CDR3 reads CAWSRAGMNTEAFF. CDR3 bases: TGTGCCTGGAGCAGGGCGGGGATGAACACTGAAGCTTTCTTT. Together with reference TRBV30 and TRBJ1-1, the CDR3 gives the full variable domain: SQTIHQWPATLVQPVGSPLSLECTVEGTSNPNLYWYRQAAGRGLQLLFYSVGIGQISSEVPQNLSASRPQDRQFILSSKKLLLSDSGFYLCAWSRAGMNTEAFFGQGTRLTVV.

This chain connects TRBV21-1 to TRBJ1-4. TRBV21-1 is a known pseudogene. The length of the CDR3 is 14 residues. The CDR3 region is CASSISSGGEKLFF. CDR3 nucleotides: TGTGCCAGCAGCATCTCGAGCGGGGGGGAAAAACTGTTTTTT.